The TCR beta chain under discussion was sequenced for a study of T cell responses to AZD1222 COVID-19 vaccine. Some second doses came at about 4 weeks and others at about 12 weeks; these were pooled. J was trimmed by 8 bases and V by 6 bases; bases with no gene match: 23. Per the germline V gene, CDR1 is MDHEN and CDR2 is SYDVKM. The CDR3 sequence is 19 residues long. Assay: immunoSEQ multiplex PCR; the TCRdb copy retains only in-frame clones and omits some. The sample lists more than 150,000 clones, about nine tenths occurring once. This sequence was found in an adult who received the AZD1222 COVID-19 vaccine. V and J are TRBV28 and TRBJ2-2, with 8 bases that match TRBD2. The sample consisted of peripheral blood, taken 28 days after the second AZD1222 dose. This CDR3 reads CASSPRKGSGVRQTGELFF. The CDR3 DNA reads TGTGCCAGCAGCCCTAGGAAGGGTAGCGGGGTGAGACAGACAGGGGAGCTGTTTTTT. The whole variable domain, remainder taken from reference TRBV28 and TRBJ2-2, is DVKVTQSSRYLVKRTGEKVFLECVQDMDHENMFWYRQDPGLGLRLIYFSYDVKMKEKGDIPEGYSVSREKKERFSLILESASTNQTSMYLCASSPRKGSGVRQTGELFFGEGSRLTVL.